This TCR beta chain is from a study of cytomegalovirus exposure and HLA in healthy donors. V was pared by 5 bases and J by 6 bases, with 8 bases of the junction left unmatched. The CDR3 runs to 14 residues. CDR1 is SEHNR and CDR2 is FQNEAQ in the germline V gene (reference sequence). Primers: 60 Vbeta forward and 13 Jbeta reverse. Using immunoSEQ multiplex PCR, the repertoire was profiled, and TCRdb retains in-frame clones only, with some absent. The sample records 150,000 to 200,000 clones, approximately 86% being singletons. The V and J genes are TRBV7-9 and TRBJ2-7; TRBD1 aligns across 9 bases. The sequence was obtained from a male donor in good health and CMV-seronegative. The sequenced sample consisted of PBMCs. The CDR3 DNA sequence: TGTGCCAGCAGCCGGGACAGGGTTCTAATCGAGCAGTACTTC. Amino acids: CASSRDRVLIEQYF.